The sequence of this T cell receptor (beta chain) was determined in a study of cytomegalovirus exposure and HLA in healthy donors. Study conclusions and caveats: While the bulk of TCR sequences proved rare, some public TCRs turned up in many donors. TCR beta sequences reportedly predicted most subjects' HLA-A and HLA-B alleles accurately. Later genetic work tied a missense DCLRE1C variant to beta-chain V and J trimming. Data from an earlier analysis indicated that most TCR beta V segments were productive either about 87% or about 30% of the time.

For this clone: Its antigen is still unknown.

Primers included in the PCR were 60 Vbeta and 13 Jbeta primers. Sequenced by immunoSEQ multiplex PCR; TCRdb stores in-frame clones only, minus some. The table has more than 60,000 clones, about four fifths seen once. CDR3 length: 16 amino acids. Germline CDR1 reads SGHNT; CDR2 reads YENEEA. After removal of 5 bases from V and 4 bases from J, the junction contained 7 bases not matched to a gene. The TCR sequence derives from a woman aged 35 to 49 in good health and CMV-seropositive. The V gene is TRBV11-3, the J gene TRBJ2-2; 10 positions match TRBD1. The sequenced material came from PBMCs. CDR3 DNA: TGTGCCAGCAGCAAGCGGACAGGGGGAGTCACCGGGGAGCTGTTTTTT. This translates into CASSKRTGGVTGELFF.